This T cell receptor beta chain emerged from a study of response to subunit inactivated influenza vaccine. Whole-study findings and limits: Researchers suggested that each seasonal influenza vaccination recruits few new T cells.

TCRdb fed the RT-PCR reads into MiXCR, producing one record per CDR3 protein. The sample shows a few hundred thousand distinct CDR3 sequences, approximately 20% of them seen only once. Germline CDR1 SQVTM, CDR2 ANQGSEA. The CDR3 runs 10 residues. Trimming removed 7 bases from V and 6 bases from J, with 10 bases in between. With respect to this clonotype: Its antigen remains unidentified.

Sequencing used PBMCs from blood, obtained less than 22 months after vaccination. The clonotype comes from a man aged 45 to 75 who received an inactivated influenza vaccine. The chain is built from TRBV29-1 and TRBJ2-7, with D unresolved. Here the CDR3 reads CSAADIEQYF. CDR3 nucleotide sequence: TGCAGCGCCGCCGATATCGAGCAGTACTTC.